Below, 29 T cell receptor beta chains from the same sample are listed, as sequenced in a study of long-term antiretroviral therapy in people with HIV. Researchers ran immunoSEQ v3.0 at survey level. Some clones are missing from TCRdb's copy, which holds only in-frame ones; the method was immunoSEQ multiplex PCR. The repertoire holds 20,000 to 30,000 clones, with approximately 80% as singletons. The sample here was unsorted PBMCs, taken about 4.1 years after starting antiretroviral therapy. Source of these receptors: a young man with HIV.

The gene calls are TRBV7-9 and TRBJ2-1; 16 bases agree with TRBD2. The CDR3 runs 16 residues. The ends lost 5 bases at V and 8 bases at J; junction bases unmatched: 6. From germline, CDR1 is SEHNR and CDR2 FQNEAQ (reference sequence). The CDR3 coding sequence is TGTGCCAGCAGCCACGGGGGACTAGCGGGAGGGGATGAGCAGTTCTTC. It encodes CASSHGGLAGGDEQFF.

This clone qualifies as medium-sized. The V gene is TRBV19, the J gene TRBJ1-6; D is unclear. V lost 3 bases and J lost 7, with 10 bases in between. CDR1 and CDR2 from the germline V gene are LNHDA and SQIVND (reference sequence). CDR3 size: 14 residues. The CDR3 DNA is TGTGCCAGTAGTATTTCATGGGAGAATTCACCCCTCCACTTT. Amino acids: CASSISWENSPLHF. The whole variable domain, filled in from reference TRBV19 and TRBJ1-6, reads DGGITQSPKYLFRKEGQNVTLSCEQNLNHDAMYWYRQDPGQGLRLIYYSQIVNDFQKGDIAEGYSVSREKKESFPLTVTSAQKNPTAFYLCASSISWENSPLHFGNGTRLTVT.

V and J are TRBV6-6 and TRBJ1-5; 7 nucleotides line up with TRBD1. With V trimmed by 9 bases and J by 0 bases, 11 bases remained unmatched. This CDR3 region has 16 residues. Germline CDR1 and CDR2: MNHNY and SVGAGI (reference sequence). CDR3 loop: CASLPGTVYSNQPQHF. CDR3 bases: TGTGCCAGTCTCCCGGGGACAGTTTATAGCAATCAGCCCCAGCATTTT.

The J gene is TRBJ2-7, the V gene TRBV4-1; D perhaps matches TRBD1 (6 bases). In germline, CDR1 is MGHRA, CDR2 YSYEKL. The CDR3 consists of 14 residues. V shed 5 bases and J shed 2 bases, with 13 bases lying between them. CDR3: CASSYRDTTYEQYF. CDR3 bases: TGCGCCAGCAGCTACCGGGACACAACCTACGAGCAGTACTTC.

This clone was counted only a few times. J is TRBJ1-5 and V is TRBV27; TRBD1 agrees at 7 bases. Trimming took 3 bases from V and 7 from J; bases not matched to a gene: 6. The CDR3 is 14 amino acids. Germline V gene data show CDR1 as MNHEY and CDR2 as SMNVEV (reference sequence). CDR3 sequence: CASSFQGVGQPQHF. CDR3 DNA: TGTGCCAGCAGTTTCCAGGGGGTAGGACAGCCCCAGCATTTT.

This rearrangement joins TRBV5-1 to TRBJ2-3, with 9 positions matching TRBD2. J lost 4 bases, V lost 2 bases, and 5 bases had no gene match. Germline CDR1 is SGHRS and CDR2 is YFSETQ. The CDR3 has 15 amino acids. The CDR3 sequence is CASSFSAGGPDTQYF. The CDR3 region has the DNA TGCGCCAGCAGCTTTAGTGCGGGGGGGCCAGATACGCAGTATTTT.

This chain uses TRBV28 with TRBJ2-7; D ambiguous. CDR1 is MDHEN and CDR2 is SYDVKM in the germline V gene. Trimming shortened V by 3 bases and J by 3 bases, and 9 bases separated the two germline ends. The CDR3 runs 13 residues. CDR3 DNA: TGTGCCAGCAGTTTTGGCACCCTCTACGAGCAGTACTTC. Translating gives CASSFGTLYEQYF.

The chain joins TRBV7-2 to TRBJ2-5; no reliable D call. The V end lost 6 bases, the J end lost 4 bases, and 12 bases lay between the germline ends. There are 13 residues in the CDR3. Per the germline V gene, CDR1 is SGHTA and CDR2 is FQGNSA. This CDR3 is CASRVRAIETQYF. In DNA, the CDR3 is TGTGCCAGCAGAGTAAGGGCAATAGAGACCCAGTACTTC.

This clone was picked up one time. This chain joins TRBV5-4 and TRBJ2-3; D is perhaps TRBD2 (6 bases). This CDR3 is built from 14 residues. V dropped 9 bases and J dropped 1 base, with 15 bases sitting between them. CDR1 SGHNT and CDR2 YYREEE come from the germline V gene (reference sequence). In DNA form, the CDR3 reads TGTGCCACCTTGTGGTGGGGGGGCACAGATACGCAGTATTTT. Amino acids: CATLWWGGTDTQYF.

This sequence joins TRBV5-1 and TRBJ2-1, with D perhaps matching TRBD2 (6 bases). Looked up from germline, CDR1 is SGHRS and CDR2 is YFSETQ. The CDR3 extends over 15 amino acids. V lost 6 bases, J lost 0 bases, and 13 bases lay in between. In DNA form, the CDR3 reads TGCGCCAGCACCCCGCGGGGCGGCTCCTACAATGAGCAGTTCTTC. This translates into CASTPRGGSYNEQFF.

The chain has TRBV6-5 and TRBJ1-4; 8 bases map to TRBD1. This CDR3 comprises 13 residues. CDR1 and CDR2 from the germline V gene are MNHEY and SVGAGI. V was clipped by 6 bases and J by 6 bases; unmatched bases: 3. The DNA for the CDR3 is TGTGCCAGCAGGGACAGGGTCGATGAAAAACTGTTTTTT. Protein sequence: CASRDRVDEKLFF.

The genes are TRBV13 and TRBJ2-7, with TRBD1 matching over 7 bases. This CDR3 comprises 16 residues. The V and J ends lost 5 bases and 5 bases, in that order; junction bases with no gene match: 15. Per germline, CDR1 PRHDT and CDR2 FYEKMQ (reference sequence). The CDR3 DNA reads as TGTGCCAGCAGCCCATCGGACTTGACAGGGAAAAACGAGCAGTACTTC. Amino acid sequence: CASSPSDLTGKNEQYF.

This clone was recorded only once. The V and J genes are TRBV5-1 and TRBJ2-5; D not certain. This CDR3 spans 14 amino acids. V was cut by 7 bases and J by 2 bases, with 15 bases left in between. CDR1 SGHRS and CDR2 YFSETQ come from the germline V gene. The CDR3 nucleotides read TGCGCCAGCGGTCCCCGCCCAGAGCAAGAGACCCAGTACTTC. Residues: CASGPRPEQETQYF.

The chain couples TRBV30 to TRBJ2-1, with D unresolved. V lost 3 bases, J lost 3 bases, and 9 bases lay in between. The CDR3 length is 13 residues. Germline lookup yields CDR1 GTSNPN and CDR2 SVGIG (reference sequence). CDR3 loop: CAWRNGYYNEQFF. As DNA, the CDR3 is TGTGCCTGGAGAAACGGCTACTACAATGAGCAGTTCTTC. The variable domain in full, with the rest retrieved from reference TRBV30 and TRBJ2-1, is SQTIHQWPATLVQPVGSPLSLECTVEGTSNPNLYWYRQAAGRGLQLLFYSVGIGQISSEVPQNLSASRPQDRQFILSSKKLLLSDSGFYLCAWRNGYYNEQFFGPGTRLTVL.

The chain couples TRBV16 to TRBJ2-1; D perhaps matches TRBD1 (7 bases). CDR1 and CDR2 (germline): KGHSY, FQNENV. CDR3 size: 14 residues. Trimming shortened V by 4 bases and J by 9 bases, and 16 bases separated the two germline ends. The CDR3 coding sequence is TGTGCCAGCAGCCTGTCGGAGGGGGCTGCTGAGCAGTTCTTC. This sequence encodes CASSLSEGAAEQFF.

This chain joins TRBV7-9 and TRBJ2-2; D possibly corresponds to TRBD1 (6 bases). V was clipped by 7 bases and J by 7 bases, with 28 bases between them. Germline loops: CDR1 SEHNR, CDR2 FQNEAQ (reference sequence). The CDR3 has 18 residues. CDR3 protein: CASTQGPERSGRIGELFF. The CDR3 coding sequence is TGTGCCAGCACCCAGGGGCCAGAACGGTCGGGACGGATCGGGGAGCTGTTTTTT.

The chain has TRBV11-3 and TRBJ2-3; 7 bases agree with TRBD1. V was clipped by 5 bases and J by 11 bases; unmatched bases: 10. Germline V gives CDR1 SGHNT, CDR2 YENEEA. This CDR3 region has 13 residues. CDR3 region: CASSPLQGYMQYF. The CDR3 DNA is TGTGCCAGCAGCCCCCTACAGGGGTATATGCAGTATTTT. Looking up the rest from reference TRBV11-3 and TRBJ2-3 gives the full variable domain: EAGVVQSPRYKIIEKKQPVAFWCNPISGHNTLYWYLQNLGQGPELLIRYENEEAVDDSQLPKDRFSAERLKGVDSTLKIQPAELGDSAVYLCASSPLQGYMQYFGPGTRLTVL.

The chain couples TRBV19 to TRBJ2-7; perhaps D is TRBD1 or TRBD2 (5 bases each). Germline V gene lookup returns CDR1 LNHDA and CDR2 SQIVND (reference sequence). Between the trimmed V and J ends, which lost 1 base and 2 bases, there was a span of 12 bases. This CDR3 contains 15 residues. CDR3 nucleotide sequence: TGTGCCAGTAGTATAGCCGGGGACGCCGCCTACGAGCAGTACTTC. Its protein is CASSIAGDAAYEQYF.

V gene TRBV7-9 combines with J gene TRBJ2-7; 10 bases line up with TRBD1. With V trimmed by 5 bases and J by 4 bases, 8 bases remained unmatched. Per germline, CDR1 SEHNR and CDR2 FQNEAQ (reference sequence). CDR3 length equals 15 residues. The CDR3 DNA follows: TGTGCCAGCAGCGAGCCGGGACAGGGGAAATACGAGCAGTACTTC. It yields the protein CASSEPGQGKYEQYF.

V and J are TRBV15 and TRBJ2-6; D possibly uses TRBD1 or TRBD2 (5 bases each). Deletions cut 5 bases from V and 4 bases from J, with 15 bases between. Germline V gene data show CDR1 as LNHNV and CDR2 as YYDKDF (reference sequence). This CDR3 contains 16 residues. The CDR3: CATSGDGASGANVLTF. As DNA, the CDR3 is TGTGCCACCAGCGGGGACGGCGCTTCAGGGGCCAACGTCCTGACTTTC.

The J gene is TRBJ2-1, the V gene TRBV9, with D maybe TRBD2 (6 bases). CDR1 is SGDLS and CDR2 is YYNGEE in the germline V gene. The CDR3 has 15 residues. Trimming pared 1 base from V and 3 bases from J, leaving 11 bases between. The CDR3 loop is CASSVSGPLYNEQFF. CDR3 in DNA: TGTGCCAGCAGCGTAAGCGGGCCGCTCTACAATGAGCAGTTCTTC.

This clone was detected a few times. This chain uses TRBV29-1 with TRBJ1-2; D remains unclear. This CDR3 contains 11 residues. V was shortened by 4 bases and J by 6 bases, with 9 bases between the two germline ends. Germline V gene lookup returns CDR1 SQVTM and CDR2 ANQGSEA. The CDR3 DNA reads as TGCAGCGTTGGGGCCTTCCATGGCTACACCTTC. This sequence encodes CSVGAFHGYTF.

This clone was seen more than once but under ten times. The V and J genes are TRBV5-1 and TRBJ1-5, with 10 bases lining up with TRBD1. CDR3 length: 14 residues. The J segment lost 5 bases and the V segment lost 2 bases, leaving 1 base of the junction unmatched. CDR1 and CDR2 (germline): SGHRS, YFSETQ. CDR3 in amino acids: CASSFGQGDQPQHF. CDR3 nucleotide sequence: TGCGCCAGCAGCTTCGGACAGGGGGATCAGCCCCAGCATTTT.

In DNA form, the CDR3 reads TGTGCCAGCAGCCCCCGGCCAGGGGGCTGGACTGAAGCTTTCTTT. Amino acids: CASSPRPGGWTEAFF. The chain carries TRBV5-5 and TRBJ1-1, with 8 bases lining up with TRBD1. Germline CDR1 and CDR2: SGHKS and YYEKEE (reference sequence). V lost 4 bases, J lost 5 bases, and 10 bases stayed unmatched. CDR3 length: 15 residues.

This chain connects TRBV9 to TRBJ2-5; 9 bases fit TRBD1. V trimming: 3 bases; J trimming: 4 bases; junction bases outside the gene matches: 7. The germline V gene encodes CDR1 SGDLS and CDR2 YYNGEE. The CDR3 is 15 residues long. The CDR3 nucleotides read TGTGCCAGCAGCGCGAATCAGGGACAGGGAGAGACCCAGTACTTC. Amino acids: CASSANQGQGETQYF.

The chain carries TRBV27 and TRBJ1-1; 10 bases fit TRBD1. In germline, CDR1 is MNHEY, CDR2 SMNVEV (reference sequence). This CDR3 is 15 amino acids long. The V gene end was trimmed by 6 bases and the J gene end by 9 bases; junction bases not matched to a gene: 13. CDR3 in DNA: TGTGCCAGCAGATTCACCGGGACAGGGGTATTGAAAGCTTTCTTT. It encodes CASRFTGTGVLKAFF.

The chain uses TRBV5-8 and TRBJ1-4; 7 bases are a match to TRBD1. V lost 4 bases, J lost 0 bases, and 9 bases stayed unmatched. This CDR3 is 17 amino acids long. CDR1 SGHTS and CDR2 YDEGEE come from the germline V gene. The CDR3 loop reads CASSRGDRLSTNEKLFF. DNA of the CDR3: TGTGCCAGCAGCCGGGGGGACAGACTTTCAACTAATGAAAAACTGTTTTTT.

The chain joins TRBV6-1 to TRBJ1-5; 7 positions match TRBD1. Germline V CDR1 and CDR2: MNHNS, SASEGT. V lost 4 bases, J lost 5 bases, and 5 bases stayed unmatched. CDR3 length: 14 residues. The CDR3 sequence: CASSAHQGDQPQHF. The CDR3 region has the DNA TGTGCCAGCAGTGCACATCAGGGGGATCAGCCCCAGCATTTT.

J is TRBJ2-2 and V is TRBV10-3, with D unclear. V lost 0 bases and J 1 base, leaving 12 bases between the germline ends. Germline CDR1 and CDR2: ENHRY and SYGVKD. CDR3 length equals 17 residues. The CDR3 nucleotides are TGTGCCATCAGTGAGTCGACGATTTGGGGGAACACCGGGGAGCTGTTTTTT. Its protein is CAISESTIWGNTGELFF.